Following are 10 T cell receptor beta chains from one sample sequenced in a study of T cell changes during pregnancy in multiple sclerosis. Assay used: immunoSEQ multiplex PCR; TCRdb lists only in-frame clones, some missing. Of roughly 80,000 clones listed, approximately 90% are singletons. The specimen was peripheral blood, collected before pregnancy. The source of these receptors is a female donor with multiple sclerosis, enrolled in a pregnancy study.

The rearrangement joins TRBV6-6 to TRBJ1-2; D uncertain. The CDR3 has 14 amino acids. Trimming left V 2 bases short and J 2 bases short, with 9 bases between. CDR1 is MNHNY, CDR2 SVGAGI, per germline (reference sequence). CDR3 region: CASSYGQANYGYTF. The CDR3 DNA reads TGTGCCAGCAGTTACGGCCAGGCAAACTATGGCTACACCTTC.

The V and J genes are TRBV5-1 and TRBJ2-7; 9 positions agree with TRBD2. The CDR3 extends over 15 amino acids. V was pared by 7 bases and J by 1 base, with 9 bases of the junction left unmatched. Germline V CDR1 and CDR2: SGHRS, YFSETQ. CDR3 DNA sequence: TGCGCCAGCTCTACCGGGACTAGCTCTTCCTACGAGCAGTACTTC. Protein: CASSTGTSSSYEQYF.

This clone came up a few times. V is TRBV7-9 and J is TRBJ1-6; a weak D match, TRBD1 (6 bases). This CDR3 is built from 14 residues. Per germline, CDR1 SEHNR and CDR2 FQNEAQ (reference sequence). V gave up 1 base and J gave up 15 bases, with 16 bases separating them. As DNA, the CDR3 is TGTGCCAGCAGCTTAGAGGTCGGTACAGGGAACCTCCACTTT. Residues: CASSLEVGTGNLHF.

The CDR3 sequence is CASSLGTGGYEQYF. CDR3 bases: TGTGCCAGCAGCTTGGGGACAGGGGGCTACGAGCAGTACTTC. This sequence joins TRBV5-4 and TRBJ2-7, with 10 bases fitting TRBD1. The V gene's germline CDR1 is SGHNT and CDR2 YYREEE (reference sequence). Trimming at V came to 0 bases and at J to 3 bases, leaving 0 bases not matched to a gene. The CDR3 runs 14 residues.

This chain uses TRBV25-1 with TRBJ1-6; D not resolved. Germline V lookup: CDR1 MGHDK, CDR2 SYGVNS. V lost 5 bases, J lost 8 bases, and 16 bases lay in between. CDR3 length: 15 residues. This CDR3 is CASSSLQLSDSPLHF. CDR3 coding DNA: TGTGCCAGCAGTTCTCTTCAACTTTCGGATTCACCCCTCCACTTT. The complete variable domain, with remaining parts taken from reference TRBV25-1 and TRBJ1-6, reads EADIYQTPRYLVIGTGKKITLECSQTMGHDKMYWYQQDPGMELHLIHYSYGVNSTEKGDLSSESTVSRIRTEHFPLTLESARPSHTSQYLCASSSLQLSDSPLHFGNGTRLTVT.

V is TRBV25-1 and J is TRBJ2-7, with a weak D call TRBD1 (6 bases). Germline CDR1 is MGHDK and CDR2 is SYGVNS. The CDR3 extends over 18 amino acids. V was trimmed by 3 bases and J by 2 bases, leaving 23 bases between them. This CDR3 reads CASSDFPCRDIVTYEQYF. CDR3 DNA sequence: TGTGCCAGCAGTGACTTTCCTTGCCGGGACATCGTGACCTACGAGCAGTACTTC.

V and J are TRBV5-5 and TRBJ1-4, with 8 positions matching TRBD1. V was pared by 5 bases and J by 6 bases, with 9 bases of the junction left unmatched. The CDR3 consists of 15 residues. CDR1 is SGHKS, CDR2 YYEKEE, per germline (reference sequence). The CDR3 bases are TGTGCCAGCAGTTATACAGGGGGTCGTGATGAAAAACTGTTTTTT. It translates to CASSYTGGRDEKLFF.

CDR3: CARKGQGCAFF. The CDR3 DNA is TGTGCCAGAAAAGGACAGGGATGCGCTTTCTTT. J is TRBJ1-1 and V is TRBV6-9; 8 bases map to TRBD1. V lost 9 bases and J lost 11; bases outside the gene matches: 8. The germline V gene has CDR1 MNHGY and CDR2 SVAAGI. The CDR3 is made up of 11 amino acids.

V usage is TRBV6-1 and J usage is TRBJ2-5, with a tentative D call TRBD1 (5 bases). Germline CDR1 and CDR2: MNHNS and SASEGT. V lost 1 base to trimming and J lost 2 bases, with 8 bases between them. The CDR3 is made up of 14 amino acids. The CDR3 sequence: CASSEGAGQETQYF. The CDR3 nucleotides are TGTGCCAGCAGTGAAGGGGCAGGGCAAGAGACCCAGTACTTC.

V usage is TRBV7-6 and J usage is TRBJ1-1; 7 bases line up with TRBD1. Germline CDR1 SGHVS, CDR2 FNYEAQ. This CDR3 region has 16 residues. V lost 5 bases and J lost 2; bases outside the gene matches: 11. DNA for the CDR3: TGTGCCAGCAGCGAAACAGGGGTGGTTCCCAACACTGAAGCTTTCTTT. This sequence encodes CASSETGVVPNTEAFF.